This T cell receptor beta chain was captured in a study of blood T cell repertoires in COVID-19. Study details: Samples came from the United States, Italy and Spain, spanning acute and convalescent COVID-19. PBMCs, B-cell-depleted T cells, or T cells provided the cDNA or gDNA that made up the material.

In the study's own analysis: Estimated nucleated cell counts came from reference gene primer amplification. Sequencing was performed with immunoSEQ multiplex PCR; in TCRdb, only in-frame clones are kept and a portion is missing. That table is the source of V, J and clone size, and D and trimming were worked out from the DNA. The sample lists about 310,000 clones, about 87% seen once, with over 1% in the top ten. There are 15 residues in the CDR3. Germline CDR1 and CDR2: LGHNA and YNFKEQ. The J segment lost 2 bases and the V segment lost 4 bases, leaving 6 bases of the junction unmatched. The source material was peripheral blood. This clonotype was sampled from a man between 65 and 85 years old with acute or convalescent COVID-19. The chain uses TRBV4-2 and TRBJ1-1; TRBD1 aligns across 8 bases. The CDR3 sequence is CASSRVGQVNTEAFF. As DNA, the CDR3 is TGTGCCAGCAGCCGAGTGGGACAGGTAAACACTGAAGCTTTCTTT.